The clone carrying this T cell receptor (beta chain) was counted only a few times. These data come from a study of blood T cell repertoires in COVID-19. J was trimmed by 2 bases and V by 4 bases; bases with no gene match: 4. The germline V gene has CDR1 MDHEN and CDR2 SYDVKM. The CDR3 is made up of 14 amino acids. Profiled with immunoSEQ multiplex PCR; TCRdb holds only in-frame clones, not every one. The repertoire holds 250,000 to 300,000 clones, with approximately 83% as singletons. The chain recombines TRBV28 with TRBJ2-7; 8 nucleotides line up with TRBD1. The receptor comes from a woman aged 45-59 years who had recovered from COVID-19. Input material: PBMCs or T cells enriched from blood (not recorded which). DNA for the CDR3: TGTGCCAGCAGTTCGGGGACAGGTACCTACGAGCAGTACTTC. This gives the protein CASSSGTGTYEQYF.